The 11 T cell receptor beta chains reported below all come from one sample, sequenced in a study of T-cell reconstitution after alpha-beta-depleted transplantation in children. For TCRbeta, the library was prepared with unique molecular identifiers. TCRdb re-called the PCR reads through MiXCR, storing one row per CDR3 protein. The sample lists about 600,000 distinct CDR3 sequences, roughly a tenth seen once, with about 4.2% in the top ten. This specimen was PBMCs from the stem cell graft donor, taken from the stem cell graft. The receptors shown here come from a human donor who donated a stem cell graft to a child with acute myeloid leukemia.

This clonotype occurred many times. This chain links TRBV5-1 with TRBJ1-1, with unresolved D. V was cut by 2 bases and J by 0 bases, with 5 bases left in between. The CDR3 loop spans 13 amino acids. Germline V gene lookup returns CDR1 SGHRS and CDR2 YFSETQ. CDR3 bases: TGCGCCAGCAGCTTTAACCTGAACACTGAAGCTTTCTTT. It translates to CASSFNLNTEAFF.

The table lists this clonotype with many counts. This chain uses TRBV20-1 with TRBJ2-7, with a possible D match to TRBD1 (6 bases). Trimming cost V 2 bases and J 3 bases, with 8 bases left between them. Germline-derived CDR1 and CDR2 are DFQATT and SNEGSKA (reference sequence). This CDR3 is built from 12 residues. CDR3: CSARQGNYEQYF. CDR3 in DNA: TGCAGTGCTAGACAGGGGAACTACGAGCAGTACTTC.

This chain connects TRBV12-3 or TRBV12-4 to TRBJ1-5; possible D gene TRBD1, 5 bases. This CDR3 comprises 13 residues. V was shortened by 5 bases and J by 9 bases, with 14 bases between the two germline ends. CDR3 amino acids: CASSQDILGPQHF. For the CDR3, the DNA is TGTGCCAGCAGTCAGGACATCCTAGGGCCCCAGCATTTT.

The chain employs TRBV7-9 and TRBJ2-7; D remains unclear. Germline-derived CDR1 and CDR2 are SEHNR and FQNEAQ (reference sequence). V was clipped by 5 bases and J by 4 bases, with 15 bases between them. The CDR3 has 14 residues. CDR3 protein: CASSPETFSYEQYF. The CDR3 DNA sequence: TGTGCCAGCAGCCCCGAGACTTTCTCTTACGAGCAGTACTTC.

The chain has TRBV9 and TRBJ2-3; TRBD2 might be the D (5 bases). This CDR3 contains 13 residues. Trimming removed 4 bases at V and 15 bases at J, with 21 bases between. Germline CDR1 SGDLS, CDR2 YYNGEE. CDR3 protein: CASSTRTPATLYF. CDR3 nucleotides: TGTGCCAGCAGCACCCGGACTCCCGCAACCCTATATTTT. Based on the CDR3 plus reference TRBV9 and TRBJ2-3, the full variable domain is DSGVTQTPKHLITATGQRVTLRCSPRSGDLSVYWYQQSLDQGLQFLIQYYNGEERAKGNILERFSAQQFPDLHSELNLSSLELGDSALYFCASSTRTPATLYFGPGTRLTVL.

There are many counts of this clonotype. The genes are TRBV28 and TRBJ2-1; 11 bases are a match to TRBD2. The CDR3 extends over 15 amino acids. V lost 6 bases to trimming and J lost 3 bases; unmatched junction nucleotides: 4. Germline values: CDR1 MDHEN, CDR2 SYDVKM. The CDR3 here is CASSRTSGYYNEQFF. CDR3 nucleotide sequence: TGTGCCAGCAGCCGGACTAGCGGGTACTACAATGAGCAGTTCTTC.

This clonotype was found a few times. The rearrangement links TRBV30 to TRBJ2-3; D not certain. The V end was cut by 2 bases, the J end by 0 bases, with 3 bases between. Germline assignment: CDR1 GTSNPN and CDR2 SVGIG (reference sequence). CDR3 length: 12 amino acids. CDR3 nucleotide sequence: TGTGCCTGGAGTTGGAGCACAGATACGCAGTATTTT. It codes for CAWSWSTDTQYF.

This clonotype was observed many times. V usage is TRBV5-1 and J usage is TRBJ2-1; TRBD2 matches at 12 bases. The germline gives CDR1 SGHRS, CDR2 YFSETQ. The junction had 7 bases not matched to a gene; V was cut back by 5 bases and J by 7 bases. The CDR3 contains 15 residues. For the CDR3, the DNA is TGCGCCAGCAGGACTAGCGGGAGAGTAGTGAATGAGCAGTTCTTC. Protein product: CASRTSGRVVNEQFF.

There are many counts of this clonotype. The rearrangement joins TRBV5-6 to TRBJ2-3, with 7 bases lining up with TRBD2. The CDR3 runs to 15 residues. Germline lookup yields CDR1 SGHDT and CDR2 YYEEEE. With V trimmed by 0 bases and J by 2 bases, 3 bases remained unmatched. The CDR3 nucleotides are TGTGCCAGCAGCTTGGGGCGGGGGATCACAGATACGCAGTATTTT. Translated, it gives CASSLGRGITDTQYF.

V gene TRBV2 combines with J gene TRBJ2-6; D remains ambiguous. CDR3 size: 14 residues. CDR1 is SNHLY and CDR2 is FYNNEI in the germline V gene. Trimming cost V 9 bases and J 3 bases, with 12 bases left between them. The CDR3 DNA reads TGTGCCAGATCCCCTCTCCGTGGGGCCAACGTCCTGACTTTC. Translation: CARSPLRGANVLTF.

V usage is TRBV9 and J usage is TRBJ2-7; 10 bases match TRBD2. The CDR3 sequence is 14 residues long. Trimming at V came to 3 bases and at J to 5 bases, leaving 5 bases not matched to a gene. CDR1 and CDR2 (germline): SGDLS, YYNGEE. Here the CDR3 reads CASSGLAGGNEQYF. For the CDR3, the DNA is TGTGCCAGCAGCGGACTAGCGGGCGGGAACGAGCAGTACTTC.